This record covers a single TCR beta chain. One end of the junction is discordant with germline, which a read error may explain. Original data processing: Estimates of nucleated cell counts were drawn from the amplification of reference gene primers. Produced via immunoSEQ multiplex PCR; TCRdb's table is partial and in-frame only. D and trimming were read from the DNA, whereas the V and J calls and clone size are those reported in that table. The top ten hold roughly 9.1% of the sample, which has some 170,000 clones, 82% seen once. This sample is part of a study of blood T cell repertoires in COVID-19. Study details: The study drew acute and convalescent COVID-19 samples from the United States, Italy and Spain.

CDR3 length equals 13 residues. The germline V gene encodes CDR1 SEHNR and CDR2 FQNEAQ (reference sequence). Sequencing used peripheral blood. The chain carries TRBV7-9 and TRBJ1-2; 9 bases map to TRBD1. The sequence came from a woman in her 70s with acute or convalescent COVID-19. This CDR3 is CASSLGGQGECAF. The CDR3 nucleotides read TGTGCCAGCAGCTTAGGGGGACAGGGCGAGTGCGCCTTC.